The 24 T cell receptor beta chains below come from one sample, sequenced in a study of blood T cell repertoires in COVID-19. Only in-frame clones appear in the TCRdb table, and some are missing; sequencing was by immunoSEQ multiplex PCR. The table lists some 200,000 clones, about 83% of them singletons. Sequencing was performed on peripheral blood. The receptor set was obtained from a woman in her thirties with COVID-19, enrolled during active disease.

This clone was recorded only once. Germline is not matched at one junction end, which may reflect a read error. V gene TRBV5-4 combines with J gene TRBJ1-4, with TRBD1 matching 7 bases. Germline loops: CDR1 SGHNT, CDR2 YYREEE (reference sequence). The CDR3 is 14 residues long. The CDR3 sequence is CASSLTGPQGTSIF. In nucleotides, the CDR3 is TGTGCCAGCAGCCTCACCGGACCACAGGGGACCTCTATTTTT.

The chain combines TRBV10-3 with TRBJ1-3; weak D call: TRBD1 (6 bases). Germline lookup yields CDR1 ENHRY and CDR2 SYGVKD. Trimming removed 6 bases at V and 1 base at J, with 10 bases between. There are 14 residues in the CDR3. In DNA form, the CDR3 reads TGTGCCATCAGCCAGGGGACATCTGGAAACACCATATATTTT. It yields the protein CAISQGTSGNTIYF.

This clone has a handful of counts. The rearrangement joins TRBV12-5 to TRBJ2-1, with TRBD1 identical over 11 bases. This CDR3 has 13 amino acids. Germline CDR1 is LGHNT and CDR2 is FRNRAP. Germline trimming cut 10 bases from V and 8 bases from J; bases unmatched to any gene: 7. Written as DNA, the CDR3 is TGTGCTACCGGACAGGGGGCCATCGATGAGCAGTTCTTC. It yields the protein CATGQGAIDEQFF. Based on the CDR3 plus reference TRBV12-5 and TRBJ2-1, the full variable domain is DARVTQTPRHKVTEMGQEVTMRCQPILGHNTVFWYRQTMMQGLELLAYFRNRAPLDDSGMPKDRFSAEMPDATLATLKIQPSEPRDSAVYFCATGQGAIDEQFFGPGTRLTVL.

The J gene is TRBJ2-7, the V gene TRBV11-3; 9 bases line up with TRBD2. Trimming at V came to 5 bases and at J to 0 bases, leaving 5 bases not matched to a gene. The germline V gene has CDR1 SGHNT and CDR2 YENEEA. The CDR3 has 15 residues. CDR3 sequence (DNA): TGTGCCAGCAGCCCTCGCGGGGGGGCCTCCTACGAGCAGTACTTC. Encoded protein: CASSPRGGASYEQYF.

The chain recombines TRBV28 with TRBJ2-4; D possibly corresponds to TRBD1 (6 bases). The CDR3 sequence is 14 residues long. Trimming cost V 9 bases and J 0 bases, with 12 bases left between them. Germline V lookup: CDR1 MDHEN, CDR2 SYDVKM. CDR3 residues: CASGQTGAKNIQYF. The CDR3 nucleotides read TGTGCCAGTGGACAGACCGGAGCCAAAAACATTCAGTACTTC.

The rearrangement links TRBV9 to TRBJ2-3; TRBD2 aligns across 8 bases. The CDR3 has 16 residues. Per germline, CDR1 SGDLS and CDR2 YYNGEE. V trimming: 4 bases; J trimming: 1 base; junction bases outside the gene matches: 8. This CDR3 reads CASSFPGREGTDTQYF. DNA of the CDR3: TGTGCCAGCAGCTTCCCCGGGAGGGAGGGCACAGATACGCAGTATTTT.

The chain employs TRBV5-4 and TRBJ1-1; 9 bases are a match to TRBD1. The CDR3 covers 15 residues. CDR1 is SGHNT and CDR2 is YYREEE in the germline V gene (reference sequence). V dropped 0 bases and J dropped 4; count of bases not matched to a gene: 4. The CDR3 spells CASSLADRGGTEAFF. The DNA for the CDR3 is TGTGCCAGCAGCTTGGCGGACAGGGGAGGCACTGAAGCTTTCTTT.

The genes are TRBV27 and TRBJ1-2, with D possibly being TRBD1 (5 bases). V was pared by 4 bases and J by 5 bases, with 14 bases between. From germline, CDR1 is MNHEY and CDR2 SMNVEV (reference sequence). This CDR3 has 14 residues. CDR3 coding DNA: TGTGCCAGCAGTTCGCGAGCAGGGCATTATGGCTACACCTTC. As protein: CASSSRAGHYGYTF.

The chain couples TRBV7-9 to TRBJ1-3, with D unresolved. CDR3 length: 14 residues. V was trimmed by 5 bases and J by 5 bases, leaving 13 bases between them. Germline V gene sequence: CDR1 SEHNR, CDR2 FQNEAQ (reference sequence). The CDR3 sequence: CASSPTDGRNTIYF. The CDR3 DNA reads TGTGCCAGCAGCCCCACCGACGGGAGAAACACCATATATTTT.

The chain recombines TRBV18 with TRBJ1-5; 7 bases match TRBD1. V trimming: 6 bases; J trimming: 3 bases; junction bases outside the gene matches: 14. Germline CDR1 is KGHSH and CDR2 is LQKENI. The CDR3 has 17 amino acids. CDR3 coding DNA: TGTGCCAGCTCCCCGGTCCCCAGGACAGGTCTCAATCAGCCCCAGCATTTT. Translated: CASSPVPRTGLNQPQHF.

The chain combines TRBV4-1 with TRBJ2-2; 7 bases are a match to TRBD1. The CDR3 has 15 residues. The V segment lost 3 bases and the J segment 0 bases; nucleotides outside the gene matches: 1. Germline V gene sequence: CDR1 MGHRA, CDR2 YSYEKL. CDR3 sequence reads: CASSQTGSNTGELFF. The CDR3, as DNA: TGCGCCAGCAGCCAGACAGGGTCGAACACCGGGGAGCTGTTTTTT.

The rearrangement joins TRBV7-2 to TRBJ2-1; possible D gene TRBD2, 5 bases. V was shortened by 0 bases and J by 3 bases, with 12 bases between the two germline ends. Germline CDR1 reads SGHTA; CDR2 reads FQGNSA. This CDR3 comprises 16 residues. The CDR3 coding sequence is TGTGCCAGCAGCTTAGCGTTTTCCGGGGACTACAATGAGCAGTTCTTC. Translated, it gives CASSLAFSGDYNEQFF.

This chain uses TRBV19 with TRBJ1-5; D may be TRBD1 (5 bases). This CDR3 comprises 14 residues. The germline CDR1 and CDR2 sequences are LNHDA and SQIVND (reference sequence). V lost 0 bases to trimming and J lost 6 bases, with 9 bases between them. The CDR3 DNA is TGTGCCAGTAGTATAGATGGGGCGAGTCAGCCCCAGCATTTT. It codes for CASSIDGASQPQHF.

This chain connects TRBV6-5 to TRBJ1-1; no clear D. With 6 bases removed from V and 0 bases from J, the gap between germline ends came to 8 bases. Germline lookup yields CDR1 MNHEY and CDR2 SVGAGI. The CDR3 has 13 residues. The CDR3 loop reads CASSRGMNTEAFF. The CDR3 bases are TGTGCCAGCAGCCGAGGTATGAACACTGAAGCTTTCTTT.

This chain links TRBV5-1 with TRBJ1-2; TRBD1 agrees at 7 bases. The length of the CDR3 is 14 residues. CDR1 is SGHRS and CDR2 is YFSETQ in the germline V gene. With 4 bases clipped from V and 0 bases from J, the junction kept 3 bases outside the gene matches. The CDR3 sequence: CASSQGQTNYGYTF. The CDR3 DNA is TGCGCCAGCAGCCAGGGACAGACTAACTATGGCTACACCTTC.

The CDR3: CASSVTVNTEAFF. The CDR3 region has the DNA TGCGCCAGCAGCGTGACAGTGAACACTGAAGCTTTCTTT. The rearrangement links TRBV5-1 to TRBJ1-1; a weak D match, TRBD1 (5 bases). Trimming cost V 4 bases and J 0 bases, with 7 bases left between them. CDR3 length: 13 amino acids. Germline lookup yields CDR1 SGHRS and CDR2 YFSETQ. Looking up the rest from reference TRBV5-1 and TRBJ1-1 gives the full variable domain: KAGVTQTPRYLIKTRGQQVTLSCSPISGHRSVSWYQQTPGQGLQFLFEYFSETQRNKGNFPGRFSGRQFSNSRSEMNVSTLELGDSALYLCASSVTVNTEAFFGQGTRLTVV.

This chain links TRBV4-2 with TRBJ2-7; D perhaps matches TRBD2 (6 bases). The germline V gene has CDR1 LGHNA and CDR2 YNFKEQ. The CDR3 sequence is 13 residues long. V was shortened by 1 base and J by 4 bases, with 8 bases between the two germline ends. CDR3 bases: TGTGCCAGCAGCCAAGGACTAGGTTACGAGCAGTACTTC. Its translation: CASSQGLGYEQYF.

This clone occurred a few times. The CDR3 protein is CATSTLPRSTGGRSDTQYF. CDR3 in DNA: TGTGCCACCAGCACCCTCCCTCGTTCTACGGGTGGGAGGTCAGATACGCAGTATTTT. The chain has TRBV15 and TRBJ2-3, with a weak D call TRBD2 (6 bases). V was clipped by 4 bases and J by 4 bases, with 27 bases between them. Germline V gene data show CDR1 as LNHNV and CDR2 as YYDKDF (reference sequence). The CDR3 loop spans 19 amino acids.

J is TRBJ1-2 and V is TRBV9; 7 bases are a match to TRBD1. With V trimmed by 3 bases and J by 0 bases, 8 bases remained unmatched. The germline V gene encodes CDR1 SGDLS and CDR2 YYNGEE. This CDR3 region has 16 residues. In DNA form, the CDR3 reads TGTGCCAGCAGCGCCCCTGGGACAGAGGCTAACTATGGCTACACCTTC. Translation gives CASSAPGTEANYGYTF.

CDR3 sequence (DNA): TGTGCCAGCAGCTTAAATGTAGGGGTCCGGGAGACTATCTACGAGCAGTACTTC. It yields the protein CASSLNVGVRETIYEQYF. V and J are TRBV7-3 and TRBJ2-7; D perhaps matches TRBD2 (6 bases). V was cut by 1 base and J by 3 bases, with 22 bases left in between. Germline V CDR1 and CDR2: SGHTA, FQGTGA. The CDR3 sequence is 18 residues long.

This chain's CDR3 is CASSLALSRGNGGYTF. CDR3 bases: TGTGCCAGCAGCTTAGCTCTGTCTCGCGGAAACGGTGGCTACACCTTC. V gene TRBV7-2 combines with J gene TRBJ1-2; D gene ambiguous. The V gene's germline CDR1 is SGHTA and CDR2 FQGNSA. Trimming stripped 0 bases from V and 7 bases from J, with 18 bases between. The CDR3 has 16 residues. The whole variable domain, filled in from reference TRBV7-2 and TRBJ1-2, reads GAGVSQSPSNKVTEKGKDVELRCDPISGHTALYWYRQSLGQGLEFLIYFQGNSAPDKSGLPSDRFSAERTGGSVSTLTIQRTQQEDSAVYLCASSLALSRGNGGYTFGSGTRLTVV.

J is TRBJ2-7 and V is TRBV7-6; D gene unclear. Between the trimmed V and J ends, which lost 4 bases and 6 bases, there was a span of 13 bases. The CDR3 has 13 amino acids. Germline CDR1 is SGHVS and CDR2 is FNYEAQ. In DNA form, the CDR3 reads TGTGCCAGCAGCTACCGAACGGGTACCGAGCAGTACTTC. Protein sequence: CASSYRTGTEQYF.

The rearrangement joins TRBV28 to TRBJ2-7; D not certain. In germline, CDR1 is MDHEN, CDR2 SYDVKM. V gave up 4 bases and J gave up 7 bases, with 8 bases separating them. This CDR3 is built from 11 residues. The CDR3 nucleotides read TGTGCCAGCAGTTCACGGTCAGAGCAGTACTTC. Amino acid sequence: CASSSRSEQYF.

The V and J genes are TRBV5-4 and TRBJ2-3; 8 nucleotides line up with TRBD1. The CDR3 is 15 residues long. Losses at the gene ends were 2 bases for V and 3 bases for J; bases not matched to a gene: 5. CDR1 is SGHNT, CDR2 YYREEE, per germline (reference sequence). CDR3 DNA sequence: TGTGCCAGCAGCTTCCCGCGACAGGGGACAGATACGCAGTATTTT. Its protein product is CASSFPRQGTDTQYF.